A single sample gave rise to the 21 T cell receptor beta chains below, sequenced in a study of T cells in Graves' hyperthyroidism and ophthalmopathy. Amplification of TCR beta CDR3 regions was performed using RNA transcripts as template. Carried out on the TCR CDR3, a first-round RT-PCR used the HTBI primer set. TCRdb analysed the multiplex PCR reads with MiXCR anew, one entry per CDR3 protein. This table has almost 600,000 distinct CDR3 sequences, roughly 46% appearing once. The material sequenced was peripheral blood or thyroid tissue (not recorded which). These receptors originate from a woman between 18 and 29 years old with Graves' hyperthyroidism.

This clonotype was seen at least ten times. The chain carries TRBV20-1 and TRBJ1-5; 9 bases are shared with TRBD1. CDR1 and CDR2 (germline): DFQATT, SNEGSKA (reference sequence). V lost 6 bases to trimming and J lost 4 bases; unmatched junction nucleotides: 7. The CDR3 has 14 amino acids. CDR3 sequence (DNA): TGCAGTGCCCGACGGGACAGGGTAAATCAGCCCCAGCATTTT. Translating gives CSARRDRVNQPQHF.

This clonotype was counted once. The chain employs TRBV2 and TRBJ1-1; no reliable D call. This CDR3 is 13 amino acids long. CDR1 is SNHLY and CDR2 is FYNNEI in the germline V gene. V shed 7 bases and J shed 1 base, with 10 bases lying between them. The CDR3 loop reads CASNAWKNTEAFF. In DNA form, the CDR3 reads TGTGCCAGCAATGCATGGAAGAACACTGAAGCTTTCTTT.

In regard to this clonotype: The junction departs from germline at one end; a sequencing error may be responsible. The CDR3 DNA reads as TGTGCCGGCAGTTTGGACAGCGTGAATTCACCCCTCCACTTT. Its protein is CAGSLDSVNSPLHF. The chain is built from TRBV12-3 or TRBV12-4 and TRBJ1-6; a possible D gene is TRBD1 (6 bases). This CDR3 spans 14 amino acids.

In its sample, this clonotype was seen a few times. The chain carries TRBV12-3 or TRBV12-4 and TRBJ2-5; 10 nucleotides line up with TRBD2. CDR3 length: 19 amino acids. J was trimmed by 1 base and V by 3 bases; bases with no gene match: 14. CDR3: CASSFLGSRSGRVQETQYF. CDR3 sequence (DNA): TGTGCCAGCAGTTTCTTAGGGTCCCGGAGCGGGAGGGTCCAAGAGACCCAGTACTTC.

The sample holds a few counts of this clonotype. This chain uses TRBV7-2 with TRBJ2-1; TRBD2 agrees at 9 bases. The germline V gene has CDR1 SGHTA and CDR2 FQGNSA. Unmatched junction bases numbered 11, after V lost 5 bases and J lost 9 bases. This CDR3 comprises 15 residues. The CDR3 DNA sequence: TGTGCCAGCAGCCGGGGGGGTAGCGGGAGCGGTGAGCAGTTCTTC. This encodes CASSRGGSGSGEQFF.

With regard to this clonotype: This may stem from a read error, because a much larger clone lies one nucleotide away. The chain couples TRBV20-1 to TRBJ2-7; 7 nucleotides align to TRBD2. The germline V gene encodes CDR1 DFQATT and CDR2 SNEGSKA (reference sequence). The CDR3 is 15 amino acids. The DNA of the CDR3 is TGCAGTGCTAGAGATCTCGCGGGAGCCTCCCACGAGCAGTACTTC. This sequence encodes CSARDLAGASHEQYF.

This clonotype appeared many times. The V and J genes are TRBV25-1 and TRBJ1-1; D ambiguous. The CDR3 runs to 14 residues. Germline V gives CDR1 MGHDK, CDR2 SYGVNS. V was clipped by 2 bases and J by 4 bases, with 11 bases between them. CDR3 DNA sequence: TGTGCCAGCAGTGAAGTCCCTGCGGGCACTGAAGCTTTCTTT. Protein sequence: CASSEVPAGTEAFF.

The table lists this clonotype with a count of one. The rearrangement links TRBV6-5 to TRBJ2-7; 9 nucleotides line up with TRBD1. V lost 6 bases to trimming and J lost 7 bases; unmatched junction nucleotides: 4. The CDR3 spans 12 residues. Germline V gene data show CDR1 as MNHEY and CDR2 as SVGAGI. CDR3 in amino acids: CASRTDRGEQYF. For the CDR3, the DNA is TGTGCCAGCAGGACGGACAGGGGTGAGCAGTACTTC.

This clonotype was picked up a small number of times. This chain connects TRBV6-1 to TRBJ2-2, with D perhaps assigned TRBD1 or TRBD2 (5 bases each). V was cut by 6 bases and J by 6 bases, with 20 bases left in between. The germline V gene has CDR1 MNHNS and CDR2 SASEGT. CDR3 size: 16 residues. The CDR3 here is CASRAGYGANPGELFF. The CDR3 DNA reads TGTGCCAGCAGGGCCGGGTACGGGGCGAATCCCGGGGAGCTGTTTTTT.

This clonotype has a count of ten or more. The chain recombines TRBV10-3 with TRBJ1-1; 7 bases map to TRBD1. Trimming took 7 bases from V and 2 from J; bases not matched to a gene: 4. The CDR3 covers 13 residues. Germline CDR1 is ENHRY and CDR2 is SYGVKD. DNA for the CDR3: TGTGCCATCAACAGGGGACCAAACACTGAAGCTTTCTTT. This encodes CAINRGPNTEAFF.

The rearrangement links TRBV18 to TRBJ2-7; 7 bases match TRBD1. Germline V CDR1 and CDR2: KGHSH, LQKENI. CDR3 length equals 14 residues. V lost 4 bases and J lost 6; bases outside the gene matches: 9. The CDR3 spells CASSLRTGEGEQYF. CDR3 coding DNA: TGTGCCAGCTCACTCCGAACAGGGGAAGGCGAGCAGTACTTC. Looking up the rest from reference TRBV18 and TRBJ2-7 gives the full variable domain: NAGVMQNPRHLVRRRGQEARLRCSPMKGHSHVYWYRQLPEEGLKFMVYLQKENIIDESGMPKERFSAEFPKEGPSILRIQQVVRGDSAAYFCASSLRTGEGEQYFGPGTRLTVT.

Only one count was recorded for this clonotype. This may come from a read error, since a much larger clone is one base off. As the CDR3 is not closed by the conserved phenylalanine or tryptophan, this likely results from a read error. V gene TRBV2 combines with J gene TRBJ1-4; TRBD1 is a possible D gene (5 bases). Trimming removed 7 bases from V and 5 bases from J, with 11 bases in between. Germline lookup yields CDR1 SNHLY and CDR2 FYNNEI. The CDR3 consists of 13 residues. The CDR3, as DNA: TGTGCCAGCACGAGCAGGGAGAATGAAAAACTGTTTCTT. Translated, it gives CASTSRENEKLFL.

This clonotype has a count of ten or more. The chain recombines TRBV7-2 with TRBJ2-7; TRBD2 agrees at 8 bases. There are 14 residues in the CDR3. Germline CDR1 and CDR2: SGHTA and FQGNSA. J lost 6 bases, V lost 7 bases, and 11 bases had no gene match. This chain's CDR3 is CASTPGLAGSEQYF. CDR3 nucleotides: TGTGCCAGCACCCCTGGGCTAGCGGGCTCCGAGCAGTACTTC.

This clonotype has at least ten counts. The chain carries TRBV11-2 and TRBJ2-7, with D unresolved. V was trimmed by 4 bases and J by 2 bases, leaving 9 bases between them. The CDR3 totals 13 residues. CDR1 and CDR2 (germline): SGHAT, FQNNGV. The CDR3 loop reads CASSYTDTYEQYF. CDR3 DNA: TGTGCCAGCAGCTACACAGACACCTACGAGCAGTACTTC.

The chain carries TRBV7-2 and TRBJ2-7; TRBD2 aligns across 7 bases. Losses at the gene ends were 2 bases for V and 5 bases for J; bases not matched to a gene: 3. The V gene's germline CDR1 is SGHTA and CDR2 FQGNSA. The CDR3 has 13 amino acids. The CDR3 DNA is TGTGCCAGCAGCTTAATGGGAGGGGACGAGCAGTACTTC. This gives the protein CASSLMGGDEQYF. Using reference TRBV7-2 and TRBJ2-7 for the parts outside the CDR3, the full variable domain is GAGVSQSPSNKVTEKGKDVELRCDPISGHTALYWYRQSLGQGLEFLIYFQGNSAPDKSGLPSDRFSAERTGGSVSTLTIQRTQQEDSAVYLCASSLMGGDEQYFGPGTRLTVT.

The chain has TRBV29-1 and TRBJ2-5; 10 nucleotides line up with TRBD1. The end of the DNA fits TRBJ2-1 better, so the J call may be wrong. Per germline, CDR1 SQVTM and CDR2 ANQGSEA. The CDR3 totals 13 residues. The CDR3 DNA reads as TGCAGCGTACCCGGGACAGGGGATAATGAGCAGTTCTTC. It translates to CSVPGTGDNEQFF.

Turning to this clonotype: A much larger clone is a single base away; this may be a read error. The V gene is TRBV6-5, the J gene TRBJ1-1; perhaps TRBD1 as D (6 bases). The CDR3 is 16 residues long. Germline loops: CDR1 MNHEY, CDR2 SVGAGI. The CDR3 DNA reads TGTGTCAGCAGTTACACAGGGTCCCCGATGAACACTGAAGCTTTCTTT. Its protein product is CVSSYTGSPMNTEAFF.

The chain employs TRBV29-1 and TRBJ1-5; a weak D match, TRBD1 (5 bases). CDR1 and CDR2 (germline): SQVTM, ANQGSEA. Trimming took 8 bases from V and 7 from J, leaving 9 bases between them. The CDR3 totals 10 residues. The CDR3 here is CSSGKQPQHF. The DNA of the CDR3 is TGCAGCTCAGGGAAGCAGCCCCAGCATTTT.

This clonotype was counted at least ten times. V and J are TRBV20-1 and TRBJ1-1, with D possibly TRBD1 on 5 matching bases. This CDR3 has 14 amino acids. Trimming removed 2 bases at V and 0 bases at J, with 10 bases between. Germline V gene lookup returns CDR1 DFQATT and CDR2 SNEGSKA (reference sequence). The CDR3 nucleotides are TGCAGTGCTAGACGGGGGAACATGAACACTGAAGCTTTCTTT. This sequence encodes CSARRGNMNTEAFF.

A remark on this clonotype: A much larger clone lies a single base off, so this may be a read error. No DNA is shown, since the ends of the CDR3 on it are uncertain; the CDR3 is the one TCRdb lists. The chain is built from TRBV12-5 and TRBJ1-2; the table's D call, TRBD1, has no DNA check behind it. Germline-derived CDR1 and CDR2 are LGHNT and FRNRAP. The CDR3 adds up to 14 amino acids, both ends counted. CDR3 residues: CASGFGQGINGHTF.

V usage is TRBV20-1 and J usage is TRBJ1-5; D call uncertain. This CDR3 is 13 amino acids long. In germline, CDR1 is DFQATT, CDR2 SNEGSKA (reference sequence). Deletions cut 0 bases from V and 7 bases from J, with 10 bases between. CDR3 in DNA: TGCAGTGCTAGAGATGAGGAAGGGCAGCCCCAGCATTTT. Its protein is CSARDEEGQPQHF.